Below, 5 T cell receptor beta chains from the same sample are listed, as sequenced in a study of T cell repertoires in cytomegalovirus infection. TCRdb called the reads again in MiXCR, with one record for every CDR3 protein. Of about 330,000 distinct CDR3 sequences listed, roughly 34% are singletons. These receptors have no identified antigens. This specimen was cultured PBMCs, taken from culture after CMV antigen stimulation. The receptors were sampled from a human donor in good health (CMV status not recorded). Some clones in this sample may be carry-over from other donors' samples.

This clonotype was seen a handful of times. The chain joins TRBV27 to TRBJ2-5; TRBD1 matches at 8 bases. Germline V gene data show CDR1 as MNHEY and CDR2 as SMNVEV (reference sequence). This CDR3 has 19 amino acids. V trimming: 0 bases; J trimming: 5 bases; junction bases outside the gene matches: 17. This CDR3 is CASSLSDPQGQGVHETQYF. CDR3 bases: TGTGCCAGCAGTTTATCAGACCCCCAAGGACAGGGAGTACATGAGACCCAGTACTTC.

This chain connects TRBV7-2 to TRBJ2-5; D unresolved. This CDR3 contains 15 residues. Germline CDR1 reads SGHTA; CDR2 reads FQGNSA. V lost 3 bases and J lost 2, with 13 bases in between. Here the CDR3 reads CASSLVNGRQETQYF. The CDR3 nucleotides read TGTGCCAGCAGCTTGGTGAACGGCCGACAAGAGACCCAGTACTTC.

This clonotype was counted between two and nine times. The V gene is TRBV4-1, the J gene TRBJ2-7, with 8 bases that match TRBD1. The CDR3 has 15 amino acids. V was clipped by 0 bases and J by 3 bases; unmatched bases: 4. Germline loops: CDR1 MGHRA, CDR2 YSYEKL. The CDR3 DNA is TGCGCCAGCAGCCAAGATTCGACAGGGGACTACGAGCAGTACGTC. Its translation: CASSQDSTGDYEQYV.

The rearrangement joins TRBV28 to TRBJ2-5, with a tentative D call TRBD2 (6 bases). The CDR3 totals 18 residues. V was clipped by 8 bases and J by 4 bases, with 29 bases between them. The germline V gene has CDR1 MDHEN and CDR2 SYDVKM. The CDR3 loop reads CASRRVTPSDEPGETQYF. CDR3 nucleotide sequence: TGTGCCAGCCGACGCGTCACCCCTAGCGACGAACCTGGAGAGACCCAGTACTTC.

The gene calls are TRBV6-5 and TRBJ1-5, with no clear D. The CDR3 loop spans 14 amino acids. The germline gives CDR1 MNHEY, CDR2 SVGAGI. With 7 bases removed from V and 0 bases from J, the gap between germline ends came to 10 bases. CDR3 sequence (DNA): TGTGCCAGCATTGACCAGGTTAGCAATCAGCCCCAGCATTTT. Residues: CASIDQVSNQPQHF.